These T cell receptor beta chains were read from a single sample in a study of cytomegalovirus exposure and HLA in healthy donors. Repertoires were generated with immunoSEQ multiplex PCR, while TCRdb's copy carries only in-frame clones and drops some. The sample contains approximately 120,000 clones, approximately 73% of which appear only once. Sequencing input: PBMCs. The receptors were sampled from a man in his 60s in good health and CMV-seropositive. The CDR3 runs from the conserved cysteine through the conserved F or W. The order of the fields is clone size, V gene, J gene, D gene, CDR3 DNA, CDR3 protein. A D gene is named only where the DNA matches it firmly. Clone size is given for some rows only: seen once, a few or many times, or a class if the clone is expanded.

abundance: once; v_gene: TRBV5-1; j_gene: TRBJ1-6; d_gene: TRBD1; CDR3nt: TGCGCCAGCAGCACGGGACAGGGGGCGAATTCACCCCTCCACTTT; CDR3aa: CASSTGQGANSPLHF
abundance: once; v_gene: TRBV10-2; j_gene: TRBJ2-5; d_gene: TRBD1; CDR3nt: TGCGCCAGCAGTGATGTTGGGACAGGGGGCGCGAGGGAGACCCAGTACTTC; CDR3aa: CASSDVGTGGARETQYF
abundance: few; v_gene: TRBV5-5; j_gene: TRBJ1-6; d_gene: .; CDR3nt: TGTGCCAGCAGCTTAACAGTGCTTTTGAATTCACCCCTCCACTTT; CDR3aa: CASSLTVLLNSPLHF
abundance: .; v_gene: TRBV21-1; j_gene: TRBJ2-5; d_gene: .; CDR3nt: TGTGCCAGCAGCAAATACTACCGATTTACCGTGTACCAAGAGACCCAGTACTTC; CDR3aa: CASSKYYRFTVYQETQYF
abundance: medium-sized; v_gene: TRBV5-6; j_gene: TRBJ2-1; d_gene: TRBD1; CDR3nt: TGTGCCAGCAGCTTGTACTACGATAGACAGGGTTACTGGTACAATGAGCAGTTCTTC; CDR3aa: CASSLYYDRQGYWYNEQFF
abundance: .; v_gene: TRBV10-1; j_gene: TRBJ2-1; d_gene: TRBD1; CDR3nt: TGCGCCAGCAGTGCAACAGGGGCGCACAATGAGCAGTTCTTC; CDR3aa: CASSATGAHNEQFF
abundance: once; v_gene: TRBV10-1; j_gene: TRBJ1-3; d_gene: .; CDR3nt: TGCGCCACTAAGTTCCCTGCGCGGAGCTCTGGAAACACCATATATTTT; CDR3aa: CATKFPARSSGNTIYF
abundance: .; v_gene: TRBV5-1; j_gene: TRBJ1-6; d_gene: .; CDR3nt: TGCGCCAGCAGCGTTCTGGGGGCAGGGTCACCCCTCCACTTT; CDR3aa: CASSVLGAGSPLHF
abundance: .; v_gene: TRBV10-2; j_gene: TRBJ2-2; d_gene: .; CDR3nt: TGCGCCAGCACCTCCAGGGACACCGGGGAGCTGTTTTTT; CDR3aa: CASTSRDTGELFF
abundance: few; v_gene: TRBV5-1; j_gene: TRBJ2-5; d_gene: TRBD2; CDR3nt: TGCGCCAGCAGCCCCGGGACTAGCGGGGGGGAAGAGACCCAGTACTTC; CDR3aa: CASSPGTSGGEETQYF
abundance: .; v_gene: TRBV28; j_gene: TRBJ2-2; d_gene: TRBD1; CDR3nt: TGTGCCAGCACCAAGACAGGGGGCAGGGTCGGGGAGCTGTTTTTT; CDR3aa: CASTKTGGRVGELFF
abundance: .; v_gene: TRBV30; j_gene: TRBJ2-7; d_gene: .; CDR3nt: TGTGCCTGGAGTAGGGGGTTCTCCTACGAGCAGTACTTC; CDR3aa: CAWSRGFSYEQYF
abundance: .; v_gene: TRBV28; j_gene: TRBJ1-6; d_gene: .; CDR3nt: TGTGCCAGCAGTGAAGGGGGCTCCTATAATTCACCCCTCCACTTT; CDR3aa: CASSEGGSYNSPLHF
abundance: .; v_gene: TRBV25-1; j_gene: TRBJ1-4; d_gene: .; CDR3nt: TGTGCCAGCAGTGAATATAGCGGACACCCAGAAAAACTGTTTTTT; CDR3aa: CASSEYSGHPEKLFF
abundance: .; v_gene: TRBV27; j_gene: TRBJ1-1; d_gene: TRBD1; CDR3nt: TGTGCCAGCAGTTCAGGGGGTGAAGCTTTCTTT; CDR3aa: CASSSGGEAFF
abundance: .; v_gene: TRBV5-6; j_gene: TRBJ2-3; d_gene: TRBD1; CDR3nt: TGTGCCAGCAGCTTGGAAGGGGGCCGTCGCAGCACAGATACGCAGTATTTT; CDR3aa: CASSLEGGRRSTDTQYF
abundance: few; v_gene: TRBV30; j_gene: TRBJ1-2; d_gene: TRBD1; CDR3nt: TGTGCCTGGTTTACCAGGGGGCCACGGGGCTACACCTTC; CDR3aa: CAWFTRGPRGYTF